The rows below give T cell receptor beta chains drawn from one sample of a study of memory CD4+ T cells and cytomegalovirus serostatus. The protocol was immunoSEQ multiplex PCR, while the TCRdb copy is restricted to in-frame clones and leaves out a portion. The sample carries 46,000 or so clones, roughly 78% recorded once. The sequencing input was memory CD4+ T cells from blood. These receptors all stem from an adult in good health and CMV-seronegative. Each CDR3 is given with its conserved first and last residue. Fields, in order: D gene, V gene, J gene, clone size, CDR3 length, CDR3 DNA, CDR3 protein. The D gene is left open where the match is weak. Part of the rows lack a size; the others show once, few, many or a class for expanded clones.

d_call: -
v_call: TRBV2
j_call: TRBJ2-1
clone_size: once
cdr3_length: 11
cdr3_nt: TGTGCCAGCAGTGAAAACGCTGAGCAGTTCTTC
cdr3_aa: CASSENAEQFF

d_call: -
v_call: TRBV7-2
j_call: TRBJ1-5
clone_size: -
cdr3_length: 15
cdr3_nt: TGTGCCAGCAGCCCCATGGGACATAGGAATCAGCCCCAGCATTTT
cdr3_aa: CASSPMGHRNQPQHF

d_call: TRBD1
v_call: TRBV27
j_call: TRBJ1-5
clone_size: -
cdr3_length: 17
cdr3_nt: TGTGCCAGCAGTCATTACAGGGACAGGGGGCTTAATCAGCCCCAGCATTTT
cdr3_aa: CASSHYRDRGLNQPQHF

d_call: TRBD1
v_call: TRBV7-7
j_call: TRBJ2-1
clone_size: few
cdr3_length: 17
cdr3_nt: TGTGCCAGCAGCCCCCTGATCCCGGGACAGGGGAGGCATGAGCAGTTCTTC
cdr3_aa: CASSPLIPGQGRHEQFF

d_call: TRBD1
v_call: TRBV4-2
j_call: TRBJ1-4
clone_size: few
cdr3_length: 20
cdr3_nt: TGTGCCAGCAGCCAAGATAGTTTCCGGGGACAGACCCGAAGGGGTGAAAAACTGTTTTTT
cdr3_aa: CASSQDSFRGQTRRGEKLFF

d_call: -
v_call: TRBV27
j_call: TRBJ2-2
clone_size: -
cdr3_length: 13
cdr3_nt: TGTGCCAGCAGTTTATTTTACACCGGGGAGCTGTTTTTT
cdr3_aa: CASSLFYTGELFF

d_call: -
v_call: TRBV5-1
j_call: TRBJ2-5
clone_size: -
cdr3_length: 13
cdr3_nt: TGCGCCAGCAGCCTAAATATCGGAGAGACCCAGTACTTC
cdr3_aa: CASSLNIGETQYF

d_call: -
v_call: TRBV28
j_call: TRBJ1-1
clone_size: -
cdr3_length: 15
cdr3_nt: TGTGCCAGCAGTTTATTTGGTCGGCAGAACACTGAAGCTTTCTTT
cdr3_aa: CASSLFGRQNTEAFF

d_call: TRBD1
v_call: TRBV19
j_call: TRBJ1-5
clone_size: -
cdr3_length: 16
cdr3_nt: TGTGCCAGTAGTAGTCCGGGACAGATTAGCAATCAGCCCCAGCATTTT
cdr3_aa: CASSSPGQISNQPQHF

d_call: TRBD1
v_call: TRBV7-9
j_call: TRBJ1-6
clone_size: -
cdr3_length: 19
cdr3_nt: TGTGCCAGCAGCTTCGACCTACGAGGACAGGGGCGCCCTAATTCACCCCTCCACTTT
cdr3_aa: CASSFDLRGQGRPNSPLHF

d_call: -
v_call: TRBV6-5
j_call: TRBJ1-3
clone_size: -
cdr3_length: 13
cdr3_nt: TGTGCCAGCAGGCGGACTGCTGGAAACACCATATATTTT
cdr3_aa: CASRRTAGNTIYF

d_call: -
v_call: TRBV4-2
j_call: TRBJ2-2
clone_size: -
cdr3_length: 13
cdr3_nt: TGTGCCAGCAGCCCGCGGTCCCCCGGGGAGCTGTTTTTT
cdr3_aa: CASSPRSPGELFF

d_call: TRBD2
v_call: TRBV19
j_call: TRBJ2-2
clone_size: -
cdr3_length: 16
cdr3_nt: TGTGCCAGTAGTATTAGGCGGGGGGCTAACACCGGGGAGCTGTTTTTT
cdr3_aa: CASSIRRGANTGELFF

d_call: -
v_call: TRBV11-2
j_call: TRBJ2-7
clone_size: -
cdr3_length: 12
cdr3_nt: TGTGCCAGCAGCTCCGCGGGTTACGAGCAGTACTTC
cdr3_aa: CASSSAGYEQYF

d_call: -
v_call: TRBV7-8
j_call: TRBJ2-5
clone_size: once
cdr3_length: 16
cdr3_nt: TGTGCCAGCAGCACGCGACAGATTTCCTCGTCAGAGACCCAGTACTTC
cdr3_aa: CASSTRQISSSETQYF

d_call: TRBD1
v_call: TRBV28
j_call: TRBJ1-1
clone_size: -
cdr3_length: 16
cdr3_nt: TGTGCCAGCAGTTCCCTCCAGGGGGCGGAGGGTACTGAAGCTTTCTTT
cdr3_aa: CASSSLQGAEGTEAFF

d_call: TRBD2
v_call: TRBV5-6
j_call: TRBJ2-1
clone_size: -
cdr3_length: 15
cdr3_nt: TGTGCCAGCAATGGGAGGGCGAGCTCCTACAATGAGCAGTTCTTC
cdr3_aa: CASNGRASSYNEQFF

d_call: -
v_call: TRBV4-3
j_call: TRBJ1-6
clone_size: -
cdr3_length: 16
cdr3_nt: TGCGCCAGCAGCCAAGATCACTTATTATCCATTTCACCCCTCCACTTT
cdr3_aa: CASSQDHLLSISPLHF

d_call: TRBD2
v_call: TRBV30
j_call: TRBJ2-3
clone_size: -
cdr3_length: 13
cdr3_nt: TGTGCCTGGACGGGACTAGCCAGGGATACGCAGTATTTT
cdr3_aa: CAWTGLARDTQYF

d_call: -
v_call: TRBV18
j_call: TRBJ2-1
clone_size: -
cdr3_length: 13
cdr3_nt: TGTGCCAGCTCACCTTTTGGGTACAATGAGCAGTTCTTC
cdr3_aa: CASSPFGYNEQFF

d_call: TRBD1
v_call: TRBV10-2
j_call: TRBJ1-6
clone_size: -
cdr3_length: 14
cdr3_nt: TGCGCCAGCACACGGGACAGCCTAAATTCACCCCTCCACTTT
cdr3_aa: CASTRDSLNSPLHF

d_call: -
v_call: TRBV7-3
j_call: TRBJ2-2
clone_size: -
cdr3_length: 15
cdr3_nt: TGTGCCAGCAGCCCCCGGCAGGCGGCCACCGGGGAGCTGTTTTTT
cdr3_aa: CASSPRQAATGELFF

d_call: -
v_call: TRBV7-2
j_call: TRBJ1-5
clone_size: medium-sized
cdr3_length: 15
cdr3_nt: TGTGCCAGCAGCCCCGTAGCAGGTATGAGGCAGCCCCAGCATTTT
cdr3_aa: CASSPVAGMRQPQHF

d_call: -
v_call: TRBV14
j_call: TRBJ1-1
clone_size: -
cdr3_length: 13
cdr3_nt: TGTGCCAGCAGGCTTGTCGGGGTCTCTGAAGCTTTCTTT
cdr3_aa: CASRLVGVSEAFF

d_call: -
v_call: TRBV5-4
j_call: TRBJ1-2
clone_size: -
cdr3_length: 15
cdr3_nt: TGTGCCAGCAGCTTGGACCAACGGGGAGTCTATGGCTACACCTTC
cdr3_aa: CASSLDQRGVYGYTF

d_call: TRBD1
v_call: TRBV6-5
j_call: TRBJ2-2
clone_size: -
cdr3_length: 15
cdr3_nt: TGTGCCAGCAGTTACTCGAGACAGGGGACCGGGGAGCTGTTTTTT
cdr3_aa: CASSYSRQGTGELFF

d_call: -
v_call: TRBV18
j_call: TRBJ1-3
clone_size: -
cdr3_length: 16
cdr3_nt: TGTGCCAGCTCACCCGCCGACGGATTCTACGGAAACACCATATATTTT
cdr3_aa: CASSPADGFYGNTIYF

d_call: -
v_call: TRBV6-1
j_call: TRBJ1-6
clone_size: -
cdr3_length: 12
cdr3_nt: TGTGCCAGCAGGACGGTTAATTCACCCCTCCACTTT
cdr3_aa: CASRTVNSPLHF

d_call: -
v_call: TRBV27
j_call: TRBJ1-6
clone_size: -
cdr3_length: 13
cdr3_nt: TGTGCCAGCAGAATAGACTATAATTCACCCCTCCACTTT
cdr3_aa: CASRIDYNSPLHF

d_call: -
v_call: TRBV6-6
j_call: TRBJ1-6
clone_size: -
cdr3_length: 15
cdr3_nt: TGTGCCAGCAGTTACTCCGGGTTTGGTGATTCACCCCTCCACTTT
cdr3_aa: CASSYSGFGDSPLHF

d_call: -
v_call: TRBV5-1
j_call: TRBJ2-1
clone_size: -
cdr3_length: 14
cdr3_nt: TGCGCCAGCAGTAATAGACAGGCGAACAATGAGCAGTTCTTC
cdr3_aa: CASSNRQANNEQFF

d_call: TRBD1
v_call: TRBV6-1
j_call: TRBJ1-5
clone_size: -
cdr3_length: 14
cdr3_nt: TGTGCCAGCAGTCTGGAGACAGGGCCCCAGCCCCAGCATTTT
cdr3_aa: CASSLETGPQPQHF

d_call: TRBD2
v_call: TRBV7-6
j_call: TRBJ2-1
clone_size: -
cdr3_length: 17
cdr3_nt: TGTGCCAGCCGAGGACTAGCGGGGGAGATCTCCTACAATGAGCAGTTCTTC
cdr3_aa: CASRGLAGEISYNEQFF

d_call: -
v_call: TRBV5-6
j_call: TRBJ1-2
clone_size: once
cdr3_length: 12
cdr3_nt: TGTGCCAGCAGCTTAACAGGAAATGGCTACACCTTC
cdr3_aa: CASSLTGNGYTF

d_call: -
v_call: TRBV6-5
j_call: TRBJ2-3
clone_size: -
cdr3_length: 14
cdr3_nt: TGTGCCAGCAGTTATGGGGTTGAGGCAGATACGCAGTATTTT
cdr3_aa: CASSYGVEADTQYF

d_call: -
v_call: TRBV15
j_call: TRBJ1-6
clone_size: -
cdr3_length: 13
cdr3_nt: TGTGCCACCAGCAGAGGGGGCTTCCCCCCCTTCACCTTT
cdr3_aa: CATSRGGFPPFTF

d_call: TRBD1
v_call: TRBV30
j_call: TRBJ2-7
clone_size: -
cdr3_length: 13
cdr3_nt: TGTGCCTGGACTCGGGGACAGGGGTCGGAGCAGTACTTC
cdr3_aa: CAWTRGQGSEQYF

d_call: -
v_call: TRBV19
j_call: TRBJ1-1
clone_size: -
cdr3_length: 15
cdr3_nt: TGTGCCAGTAGTATAGTACCCGGGAGGGGGACTGAAGCTTTCTTT
cdr3_aa: CASSIVPGRGTEAFF

d_call: TRBD1
v_call: TRBV6-6
j_call: TRBJ1-4
clone_size: -
cdr3_length: 15
cdr3_nt: TGTGCCAGCAGGACCCACGGGACAGGAAAAGAAAAACTGTTTTTT
cdr3_aa: CASRTHGTGKEKLFF

d_call: -
v_call: TRBV7-8
j_call: TRBJ2-1
clone_size: few
cdr3_length: 14
cdr3_nt: TGTGCCAGCAGCATACGACAGTCAGTTAATGAGCAGTTCTTC
cdr3_aa: CASSIRQSVNEQFF

d_call: -
v_call: TRBV7-9
j_call: TRBJ2-5
clone_size: -
cdr3_length: 12
cdr3_nt: TGTGCCAGCAGCGGGGACCCGGAGACCCAGTACTTC
cdr3_aa: CASSGDPETQYF

d_call: -
v_call: TRBV5-4
j_call: TRBJ1-1
clone_size: -
cdr3_length: 12
cdr3_nt: TGTGCCAGCAGCTACACAGGGCGTGAAGCTTTCTTT
cdr3_aa: CASSYTGREAFF

d_call: -
v_call: TRBV5-1
j_call: TRBJ1-3
clone_size: once
cdr3_length: 16
cdr3_nt: TGCGCCAGCAGCTTGTCAGGGGACCTCTCTGGAAACACCATATATTTT
cdr3_aa: CASSLSGDLSGNTIYF

d_call: -
v_call: TRBV6-1
j_call: TRBJ1-6
clone_size: medium-sized
cdr3_length: 15
cdr3_nt: TGTGCCAGCAACTCACAGGGCCCCTATAATTCACCCCTCCACTTT
cdr3_aa: CASNSQGPYNSPLHF

d_call: -
v_call: TRBV1
j_call: TRBJ1-4
clone_size: once
cdr3_length: 15
cdr3_nt: -
cdr3_aa: CTSSQVGTGNEKLFF

d_call: -
v_call: TRBV30
j_call: TRBJ2-5
clone_size: few
cdr3_length: 11
cdr3_nt: TGTGCCTGTAGGACCCAAGAGACCCAGTACTTC
cdr3_aa: CACRTQETQYF

d_call: TRBD1
v_call: TRBV27
j_call: TRBJ2-2
clone_size: once
cdr3_length: 15
cdr3_nt: TGTGCCAGCAGTATTGACAGGGGGCTGGTAGGGGAGCTGTTTTTT
cdr3_aa: CASSIDRGLVGELFF

d_call: -
v_call: TRBV10-2
j_call: TRBJ1-3
clone_size: -
cdr3_length: 14
cdr3_nt: TGCGCCAGCAGTGAGTTTGACTCTGGAAACACCATATATTTT
cdr3_aa: CASSEFDSGNTIYF

d_call: -
v_call: TRBV4-1
j_call: TRBJ1-2
clone_size: -
cdr3_length: 18
cdr3_nt: TGCGCCAGCAGCCAAGATAAAAGCAGGACAGTAATTAACTATGGCTACACCTTC
cdr3_aa: CASSQDKSRTVINYGYTF

d_call: TRBD1
v_call: TRBV19
j_call: TRBJ2-2
clone_size: -
cdr3_length: 14
cdr3_nt: TGTGCCAGTTCGGACAGGGCGGGCACCGGGGAGCTGTTTTTT
cdr3_aa: CASSDRAGTGELFF

d_call: TRBD2
v_call: TRBV7-3
j_call: TRBJ2-1
clone_size: -
cdr3_length: 17
cdr3_nt: TGTGCCAGCAGCTCCGTAGCGGGCGGAGCGTCCTACAATGAGCAGTTCTTC
cdr3_aa: CASSSVAGGASYNEQFF

d_call: TRBD1
v_call: TRBV19
j_call: TRBJ1-1
clone_size: -
cdr3_length: 14
cdr3_nt: TGTGCCAGCAGAAAGGGACAGCAAAACACTGAAGCTTTCTTT
cdr3_aa: CASRKGQQNTEAFF

d_call: -
v_call: TRBV7-6
j_call: TRBJ1-1
clone_size: -
cdr3_length: 14
cdr3_nt: TGTGCCAGCAGCCCCTCCGGTCTGAACACTGAAGCTTTCTTT
cdr3_aa: CASSPSGLNTEAFF

d_call: -
v_call: TRBV4-3
j_call: TRBJ1-1
clone_size: few
cdr3_length: 15
cdr3_nt: TGCGCCAGCAGCCAAGGTCCAGGGATGAACACTGAAGCTTTCTTT
cdr3_aa: CASSQGPGMNTEAFF

d_call: -
v_call: TRBV12-5
j_call: TRBJ2-1
clone_size: -
cdr3_length: 14
cdr3_nt: TGTGCTAGTGGTTTGGGACAGGTTTACAATGAGCAGTTCTTC
cdr3_aa: CASGLGQVYNEQFF

d_call: TRBD1
v_call: TRBV28
j_call: TRBJ1-2
clone_size: few
cdr3_length: 17
cdr3_nt: TGTGCCAGCAGTCCCGCAACCCGACAGGGGGCTGGCTATGGCTACACCTTC
cdr3_aa: CASSPATRQGAGYGYTF